This T cell receptor (beta chain) appears in the sequencing data of a study of radiotherapy plus CTLA-4 blockade in lung cancer (dated by TCRdb to the late 2010s). As for the study more broadly: Among enrolled patients, approximately 17% had an objective response and 31% reached disease control.

The study evaluated CTLA-4 blockade (ipilimumab) given together with focal radiation therapy in patients who had chemo-refractory metastatic non-small-cell lung cancer. As for this clone: Its antigen specificity is not known. The sample holds no much larger clone one base away, and base qualities are not on file.

CDR1 and CDR2 are drawn from the germline V gene: ENHRY, SYGVKD. Taken from cysteine to phenylalanine, the CDR3 has 15 residues. Of all the DNA, just the CDR3 is kept, 45 bases in frame from base 1. V is pruned by 2 bases and J by 6 bases, leaving 7 bases of the junction without a gene match. Study-wide findings and limitations: The strongest predictors of response, as reported, were early dynamic changes in blood T cell clones along with a rise in serum interferon-beta after radiation. After treatment with radiotherapy and ipilimumab, TCR clones that came from tumors expanded in the peripheral blood.

Library method: the immunoSEQ multiplex PCR assay. Held by TCRdb, this immuneACCESS table contains in-frame sequences only and omits some clones. Under half of the omission traces to an unresolved V gene where checked; the cause of the rest is unknown. The sample has roughly 63,000 clones on record, 70% to 80% of them singletons. Around 8.3% of the sample rests with the top ten. The sample consisted of peripheral blood, taken from a patient treated with radiotherapy plus ipilimumab. Recombination joined TRBV10-3 with TRBJ2-7; TRBD1 matches 10 bases in the middle. The sequence derives from a human donor with non-small cell lung cancer whose response to radiotherapy plus ipilimumab could not be evaluated. In nucleotide form, the sequence is TGTGCCATCAGTGAGATGGTGACAGGGGGCGTCGAGCAGTACTTC. The resulting protein is CAISEMVTGGVEQYF.